This TCR beta chain was captured by sequencing in a study of blood T cells in healthy people across ages. The second PCR ran about 6 to 12 cycles with a sample-barcoded 5' primer and J-beta primers. Sequencing yielded, for each sample, at least 3 million paired-end reads carrying CDR3. TCRdb reprocessed the 5' RACE reads via MiXCR and lists one record per CDR3 protein. This sample yields a few hundred thousand distinct CDR3 sequences, of which approximately 30% are seen a single time; roughly 18% belongs to the top ten. There are 14 residues in the CDR3. Trimming cost V 8 bases and J 1 base, with 14 bases left between them. Germline loops: CDR1 MDHEN, CDR2 SYDVKM.

The clonotype was recovered from a woman between 65 and 79 years old in good health. The rearrangement joins TRBV28 to TRBJ2-5; D is possibly TRBD1 or TRBD2 (5 bases each). The material sequenced was blood. Here the CDR3 DNA reads TGTGCCAGCGGCGGGTGGCAGGGCCAAGAGACCCAGTACTTC. Its translation is CASGGWQGQETQYF.